This record covers a single TCR beta chain. What it binds is not known. The sample comes from a study of blood T cells in healthy people across ages. Study-wide points: It was not possible, with unsorted PBMCs, to conclusively compare naive and antigen-experienced cells.

The germline CDR1 and CDR2 sequences are SGHTA and FQGNSA. Trimming cost V 1 base and J 5 bases, with 9 bases left between them. The CDR3 consists of 13 residues. Sample-barcoded 5' priming and a J-beta primer mix drove a second PCR of roughly 6 to 12 cycles. Every cDNA was tagged by a template-switch adaptor with 12 random nucleotides. MiXCR, run by TCRdb on the 5' RACE reads, gives a single entry per CDR3 protein. The data show approximately 810,000 distinct CDR3 sequences, roughly 26% seen once. This chain links TRBV7-2 with TRBJ2-7; tentatively, D is TRBD2 (5 bases). The sequencing sample was made of blood. This TCR came from a woman at least 80 years old in good health. CDR3 in amino acids: CASSLGGMHEQYF. The CDR3 DNA follows: TGTGCCAGCAGCTTAGGAGGGATGCACGAGCAGTACTTC. Together with reference TRBV7-2 and TRBJ2-7, the CDR3 gives the full variable domain: GAGVSQSPSNKVTEKGKDVELRCDPISGHTALYWYRQSLGQGLEFLIYFQGNSAPDKSGLPSDRFSAERTGGSVSTLTIQRTQQEDSAVYLCASSLGGMHEQYFGPGTRLTVT.